Following are 18 T cell receptor beta chains from one sample sequenced in a study of shared T cell receptors in the human thymus. Sequenced by immunoSEQ multiplex PCR; TCRdb stores in-frame clones only, minus some. The data hold around 730,000 clones, with approximately 85% observed a single time. The same data also went into a second study, on human thymus T cells.

The sequencing sample was made of thymocytes. All receptors come from a girl less than two years old with a congenital heart defect.

The chain links TRBV5-8 to TRBJ1-6; unclear D gene. The CDR3 sequence is 14 residues long. Germline CDR1 reads SGHTS; CDR2 reads YDEGEE. The ends were cut back, 5 bases at V and 9 bases at J, with 15 bases in the middle. In nucleotides, the CDR3 is TGTGCCAGCAGACAAACAGTGGGAGGTTCACCCCTCCACTTT. Translation: CASRQTVGGSPLHF.

V and J are TRBV7-4 and TRBJ1-1; the match to TRBD1 covers 10 bases. The CDR3 is 16 amino acids. V was clipped by 5 bases and J by 11 bases; unmatched bases: 17. Germline loops: CDR1 SGHVT, CDR2 SQSDAQ. The chain's CDR3 is CASSPIDRGRRGRAFF. DNA for the CDR3: TGTGCCAGCAGCCCGATCGACAGGGGGCGCAGGGGTAGGGCTTTCTTT.

The chain is built from TRBV14 and TRBJ1-6; D unclear. Trimming stripped 0 bases from V and 10 bases from J, with 7 bases between. Germline CDR1 SGHDN, CDR2 FVKESK. The CDR3 totals 13 residues. The CDR3 DNA is TGTGCCAGCAGCCAAGACCATCGGTCACCCCTCCACTTT. Amino acid sequence: CASSQDHRSPLHF.

The J gene is TRBJ1-1, the V gene TRBV6-1, with D possibly TRBD1 on 5 matching bases. The germline gives CDR1 MNHNS, CDR2 SASEGT. Trimming shortened V by 6 bases and J by 10 bases, and 15 bases separated the two germline ends. The CDR3 is 12 amino acids. The DNA of the CDR3 is TGTGCCAGCAGGGCGTGGGGACTTGGAGCTTTCTTT. It yields the protein CASRAWGLGAFF.

The chain joins TRBV9 to TRBJ1-2; the D gene is possibly TRBD1 (5 bases). CDR1 and CDR2 (germline): SGDLS, YYNGEE. V lost 2 bases and J lost 7, with 15 bases in between. The CDR3 loop spans 14 amino acids. The CDR3 bases are TGTGCCAGCAGCGTTTACGCAGGGCTGAGTGGCTACACCTTC. It is translated as CASSVYAGLSGYTF.

V and J are TRBV7-3 and TRBJ2-2, with a tentative D call TRBD1 (5 bases). Germline V CDR1 and CDR2: SGHTA, FQGTGA. The ends were cut back, 5 bases at V and 4 bases at J, with 20 bases in the middle. CDR3 length: 17 amino acids. Here the CDR3 reads CASSPLQGQGLTGELFF. DNA for the CDR3: TGTGCCAGCAGCCCTCTTCAAGGCCAGGGTCTCACCGGGGAGCTGTTTTTT.

The chain has TRBV5-1 and TRBJ2-1, with TRBD2 identical over 7 bases. From germline, CDR1 is SGHRS and CDR2 YFSETQ. The CDR3 consists of 17 residues. The V gene end was trimmed by 0 bases and the J gene end by 7 bases; junction bases not matched to a gene: 13. DNA for the CDR3: TGCGCCAGCAGCTTGGTGAACCGGGGGGACCTCTTGAATGAGCAGTTCTTC. Residues: CASSLVNRGDLLNEQFF.

This clone was counted only a few times. This chain connects TRBV19 to TRBJ2-7; the match to TRBD1 covers 11 bases. Trimming removed 5 bases from V and 6 bases from J; junction bases left unmatched: 6. The CDR3 is 14 residues long. CDR1 and CDR2 from the germline V gene are LNHDA and SQIVND (reference sequence). CDR3 loop: CASSPGQGAGEQYF. The CDR3, as DNA: TGTGCCAGTAGTCCCGGACAGGGGGCCGGCGAGCAGTACTTC.

The V and J genes are TRBV6-1 and TRBJ2-2; the D gene is possibly TRBD1 (6 bases). The V gene's germline CDR1 is MNHNS and CDR2 SASEGT. The CDR3 length is 16 residues. V was trimmed by 3 bases and J by 0 bases, leaving 11 bases between them. The CDR3 region is CASSESGTPNTGELFF. DNA of the CDR3: TGTGCCAGCAGTGAGTCCGGGACACCGAACACCGGGGAGCTGTTTTTT.

The chain has TRBV5-1 and TRBJ1-2; TRBD1 agrees at 7 bases. This CDR3 has 14 amino acids. Germline V CDR1 and CDR2: SGHRS, YFSETQ. Trimming took 4 bases from V and 2 from J; bases not matched to a gene: 5. The CDR3 coding sequence is TGCGCCAGCAGCACGGACAGGCTAAACTATGGCTACACCTTC. Translating it yields CASSTDRLNYGYTF.

The rearrangement joins TRBV10-3 to TRBJ1-1; TRBD1 matches at 8 bases. The V gene's germline CDR1 is ENHRY and CDR2 SYGVKD. The CDR3 is 17 residues long. The V and J ends lost 5 bases and 7 bases, in that order; junction bases with no gene match: 18. CDR3 residues: CAISRLPERTGSLEAFF. DNA for the CDR3: TGTGCCATCAGTCGCCTCCCCGAACGGACAGGGTCCCTTGAAGCTTTCTTT.

This chain joins TRBV18 and TRBJ2-7, with no clear D. This CDR3 has 14 amino acids. Between the trimmed V and J ends, which lost 1 base and 5 bases, there was a span of 12 bases. Germline V lookup: CDR1 KGHSH, CDR2 LQKENI. The CDR3 DNA is TGTGCCAGCTCACCACGGTCTTCCGACAACGAGCAGTACTTC. Translated, it gives CASSPRSSDNEQYF.

The rearrangement joins TRBV25-1 to TRBJ2-4, with D tentatively TRBD1 (5 bases). The V gene's germline CDR1 is MGHDK and CDR2 SYGVNS. With 2 bases removed from V and 1 base from J, the gap between germline ends came to 18 bases. The CDR3 sequence is 18 residues long. CDR3 nucleotides: TGTGCCAGCAGTGAAGTTGTTCAGGGAAACGTTGCCAAAAACATTCAGTACTTC. It is translated as CASSEVVQGNVAKNIQYF.

The chain uses TRBV18 and TRBJ1-2; 7 nucleotides align to TRBD1. The CDR3 has 16 amino acids. The V and J ends lost 2 bases and 2 bases, in that order; junction bases with no gene match: 8. Germline-derived CDR1 and CDR2 are KGHSH and LQKENI. CDR3 coding DNA: TGTGCCAGCTCACCAACACCGGGACAGCCAAACTATGGCTACACCTTC. It codes for CASSPTPGQPNYGYTF.

The genes are TRBV12-5 and TRBJ2-2, with a weak D call TRBD1 (5 bases). Germline loops: CDR1 LGHNT, CDR2 FRNRAP. V lost 6 bases to trimming and J lost 6 bases, with 5 bases between them. The CDR3 runs 11 residues. The CDR3 reads CASGRAGELFF. The DNA for the CDR3 is TGTGCTAGTGGCAGGGCCGGGGAGCTGTTTTTT.

A remark on this clone: Germline is not matched at one junction end, which may reflect a read error. V and J are TRBV2 and TRBJ1-5; a possible D gene is TRBD1 (5 bases). Germline values: CDR1 SNHLY, CDR2 FYNNEI. This CDR3 region has 14 residues. DNA of the CDR3: TGTGCCAGCAGTGAAGCGCCGCAACCTTTGGGGGGATTTTTT. Translated, it gives CASSEAPQPLGGFF.

Only one count was recorded for this clone. V usage is TRBV27 and J usage is TRBJ1-1; D not resolved. The length of the CDR3 is 15 residues. Trimming stripped 2 bases from V and 1 base from J, with 11 bases between. Germline V gene sequence: CDR1 MNHEY, CDR2 SMNVEV (reference sequence). The DNA for the CDR3 is TGTGCCAGCAGTTTAAACGGGGAGGCGAACACTGAAGCTTTCTTT. Its protein is CASSLNGEANTEAFF.

This chain connects TRBV7-3 to TRBJ2-1, with 10 bases aligning to TRBD2. CDR3 length equals 18 residues. The ends lost 0 bases at V and 9 bases at J; junction bases unmatched: 14. From germline, CDR1 is SGHTA and CDR2 FQGTGA. CDR3 sequence: CASSLTGEAGGPTGEQFF. The CDR3, as DNA: TGTGCCAGCAGCTTAACTGGAGAAGCGGGGGGGCCCACGGGTGAGCAGTTCTTC. Full variable domain (remainder filled in from reference TRBV7-3 and TRBJ2-1): GAGVSQTPSNKVTEKGKYVELRCDPISGHTALYWYRQSLGQGPEFLIYFQGTGAADDSGLPNDRFFAVRPEGSVSTLKIQRTERGDSAVYLCASSLTGEAGGPTGEQFFGPGTRLTVL.